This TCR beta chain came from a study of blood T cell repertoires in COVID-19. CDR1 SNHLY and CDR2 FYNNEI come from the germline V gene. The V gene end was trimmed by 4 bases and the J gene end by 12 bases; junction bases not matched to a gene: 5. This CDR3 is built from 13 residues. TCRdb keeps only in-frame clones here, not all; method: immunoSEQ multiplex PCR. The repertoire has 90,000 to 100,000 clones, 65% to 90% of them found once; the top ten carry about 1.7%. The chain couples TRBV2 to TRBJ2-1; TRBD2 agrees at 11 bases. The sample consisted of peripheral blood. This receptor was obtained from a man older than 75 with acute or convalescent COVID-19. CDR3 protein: CASSVLAGGMQFF. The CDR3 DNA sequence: TGTGCCAGCAGTGTGCTAGCGGGAGGTATGCAGTTCTTC.